This T cell receptor (beta chain) was obtained from a study of shared clonotypes between healthy human individuals. Trimming pared 5 bases from V and 3 bases from J, leaving 20 bases between. The CDR3 is 16 residues long. CDR1 and CDR2 from the germline V gene are LNHDA and SQIVND (reference sequence). It was CD45RO-negative cells, positively selected for CCR7, that made up naive CD8 cells, with terminally differentiated effector memory CD45RA+ cells excluded. In the original analysis: Sequence data from immunoSEQ were junction-only and lacked quality scores; consequently, filtering differed. Measured with immunoSEQ multiplex PCR; TCRdb has only the in-frame clones, and not every one. V and J calls and clone size come straight from that table; D and trimming were deduced from the DNA. The data show about 1,900,000 clones, roughly 94% seen once.

The rearrangement uses TRBV19 and TRBJ2-7, with D perhaps TRBD1 (8 bases). This receptor was obtained from a young man in good health. The sequencing input was naive CD8+ T cells sorted from blood. The DNA of the CDR3 is TGTGCCAGTAGTCCGGACAGGGAGGGAACTGGCTACGAGCAGTACTTC. As protein: CASSPDREGTGYEQYF.